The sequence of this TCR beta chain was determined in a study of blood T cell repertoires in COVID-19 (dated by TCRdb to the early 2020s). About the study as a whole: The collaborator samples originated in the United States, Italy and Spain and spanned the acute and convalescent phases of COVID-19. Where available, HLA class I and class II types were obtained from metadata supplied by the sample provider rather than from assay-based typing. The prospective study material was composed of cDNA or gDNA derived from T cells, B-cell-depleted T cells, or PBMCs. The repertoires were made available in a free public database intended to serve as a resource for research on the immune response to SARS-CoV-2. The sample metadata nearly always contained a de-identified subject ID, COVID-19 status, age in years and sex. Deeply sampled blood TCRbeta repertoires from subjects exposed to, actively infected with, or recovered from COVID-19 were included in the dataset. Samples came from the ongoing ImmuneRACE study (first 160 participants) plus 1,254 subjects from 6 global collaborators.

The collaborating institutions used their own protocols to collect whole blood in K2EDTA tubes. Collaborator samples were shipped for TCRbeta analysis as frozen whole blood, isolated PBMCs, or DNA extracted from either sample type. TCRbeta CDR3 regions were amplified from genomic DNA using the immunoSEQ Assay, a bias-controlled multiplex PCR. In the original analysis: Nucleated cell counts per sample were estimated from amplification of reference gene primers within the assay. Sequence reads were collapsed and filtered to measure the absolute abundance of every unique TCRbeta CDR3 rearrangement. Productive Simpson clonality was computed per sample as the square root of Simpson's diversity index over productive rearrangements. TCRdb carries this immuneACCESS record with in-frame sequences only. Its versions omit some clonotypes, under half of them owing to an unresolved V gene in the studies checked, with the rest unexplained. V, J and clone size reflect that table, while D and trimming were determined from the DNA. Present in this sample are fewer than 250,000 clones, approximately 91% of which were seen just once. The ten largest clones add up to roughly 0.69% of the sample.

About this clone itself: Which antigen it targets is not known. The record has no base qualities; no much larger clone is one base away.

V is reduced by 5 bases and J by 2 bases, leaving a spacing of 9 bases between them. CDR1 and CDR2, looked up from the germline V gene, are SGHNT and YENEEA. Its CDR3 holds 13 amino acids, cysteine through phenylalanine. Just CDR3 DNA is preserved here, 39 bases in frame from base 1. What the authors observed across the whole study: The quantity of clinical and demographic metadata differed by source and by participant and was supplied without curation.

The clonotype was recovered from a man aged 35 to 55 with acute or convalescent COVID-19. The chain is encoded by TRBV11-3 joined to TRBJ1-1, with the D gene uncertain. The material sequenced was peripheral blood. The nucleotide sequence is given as TGTGCCAGCAGCGTCCGGGTTAACACTGAAGCTTTCTTT. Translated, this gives CASSVRVNTEAFF.